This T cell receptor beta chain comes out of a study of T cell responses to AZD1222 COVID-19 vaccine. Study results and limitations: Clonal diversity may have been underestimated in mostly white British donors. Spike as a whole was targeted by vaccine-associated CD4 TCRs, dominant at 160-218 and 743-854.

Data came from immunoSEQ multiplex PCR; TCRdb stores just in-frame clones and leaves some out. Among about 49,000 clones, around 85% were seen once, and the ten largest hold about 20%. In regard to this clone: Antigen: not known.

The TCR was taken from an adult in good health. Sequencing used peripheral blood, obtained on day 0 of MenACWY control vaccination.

The CDR3 nucleotides read TGTGCCAGTAGTGCCACGGGACAGGGATCCTACAATGAGCAGTTCTTC. Encoded protein: CASSATGQGSYNEQFF. The chain couples TRBV19 to TRBJ2-1, with 9 bases aligning to TRBD1. The J segment lost 1 base and the V segment lost 5 bases, leaving 6 bases of the junction unmatched. The CDR3 totals 16 residues. Germline V gene lookup returns CDR1 LNHDA and CDR2 SQIVND (reference sequence).